What follows are 9 T cell receptor beta chains derived from one specimen sequenced in a study of post-analysis software for immune sequencing data. Every TCR beta cDNA library bore unique molecular identifiers. TCRdb re-called the PCR reads with MiXCR, one entry per CDR3 protein. The sample consists of 160,000 or so distinct CDR3 sequences, roughly 35% of them appearing once. The material was blood, obtained after autologous hematopoietic stem cell transplantation. All receptors derive from a girl between 5 and 17 years old with multiple sclerosis.

This clonotype was observed at least ten times. The chain uses TRBV29-1 and TRBJ1-2; 7 positions match TRBD1. Germline V gene lookup returns CDR1 SQVTM and CDR2 ANQGSEA. The CDR3 is made up of 12 amino acids. V shed 6 bases, J shed 4 bases, and the junction held 5 bases outside the gene matches. The CDR3 nucleotides read TGCAGCGTAGGGGACAGTCCCTATGGCTACACCTTC. Encoded protein: CSVGDSPYGYTF. The complete variable domain, with remaining parts taken from reference TRBV29-1 and TRBJ1-2, reads SAVISQKPSRDICQRGTSLTIQCQVDSQVTMMFWYRQQPGQSLTLIATANQGSEATYESGFVIDKFPISRPNLTFSTLTVSNMSPEDSSIYLCSVGDSPYGYTFGSGTRLTVV.

This clonotype has a handful of counts. The V and J genes are TRBV7-8 and TRBJ2-6, with a tentative D call TRBD1 (5 bases). V was trimmed by 0 bases and J by 4 bases, leaving 7 bases between them. Looked up from germline, CDR1 is SGHVS and CDR2 is FQNEAQ. The CDR3 is 15 amino acids. CDR3 protein: CASSLAGVGANVLTF. As DNA, the CDR3 is TGTGCCAGCAGCTTAGCAGGGGTCGGGGCCAACGTCCTGACTTTC. Based on the CDR3 plus reference TRBV7-8 and TRBJ2-6, the full variable domain is GAGVSQSPRYKVAKRGQDVALRCDPISGHVSLFWYQQALGQGPEFLTYFQNEAQLDKSGLPSDRFFAERPEGSVSTLKIQRTQQEDSAVYLCASSLAGVGANVLTFGAGSRLTVL.

This clonotype was seen once. The rearrangement links TRBV7-2 to TRBJ2-3; D not resolved. V was shortened by 4 bases and J by 1 base, with 6 bases between the two germline ends. Germline V CDR1 and CDR2: SGHTA, FQGNSA. This CDR3 contains 13 residues. The CDR3 protein is CASSYAGTDTQYF. DNA of the CDR3: TGTGCCAGCAGCTATGCAGGCACAGATACGCAGTATTTT.

This clonotype is a singleton in its sample. The chain uses TRBV7-9 and TRBJ2-3; 11 bases are shared with TRBD1. J was trimmed by 4 bases and V by 2 bases; bases with no gene match: 8. This CDR3 region has 17 residues. The V gene's germline CDR1 is SEHNR and CDR2 FQNEAQ (reference sequence). The CDR3 sequence: CASSLTPDRGHADTQYF. In DNA, the CDR3 is TGTGCCAGCAGCTTAACTCCGGACAGGGGGCATGCAGATACGCAGTATTTT.

V and J are TRBV12-3 or TRBV12-4 and TRBJ2-7; no firm D call. Between the trimmed V and J ends, which lost 1 base and 5 bases, there was a span of 3 bases. This CDR3 has 11 residues. CDR3 protein: CASSLGHEQYF. CDR3 coding DNA: TGTGCCAGCAGTTTAGGCCACGAGCAGTACTTC.

The V call is TRBV29-1, the J call TRBJ2-1; a weak D match, TRBD2 (7 bases). The CDR3 consists of 14 residues. The V end lost 6 bases, the J end lost 9 bases, and 21 bases lay between the germline ends. Germline CDR1 is SQVTM and CDR2 is ANQGSEA. CDR3 nucleotides: TGCAGCGTCGAGGGGGGGAGGGGGTTTAGTGAGCAGTTCTTC. It translates to CSVEGGRGFSEQFF.

The table lists this clonotype with a few counts. The chain is built from TRBV4-2 and TRBJ1-2; no reliable D call. CDR1 and CDR2 from the germline V gene are LGHNA and YNFKEQ. Trimming removed 0 bases from V and 4 bases from J, with 9 bases in between. The CDR3 runs 14 residues. The CDR3 reads CASSQDSSSYGYTF. CDR3 DNA sequence: TGTGCCAGCAGCCAAGATAGCAGTTCCTATGGCTACACCTTC.

The sample holds many counts of this clonotype. The rearrangement joins TRBV6-5 to TRBJ2-1; 11 nucleotides match TRBD2. The ends lost 6 bases at V and 6 bases at J; junction bases unmatched: 7. Germline V gene lookup returns CDR1 MNHEY and CDR2 SVGAGI. The CDR3 is 15 residues long. The CDR3 sequence: CASRETSGNGNEQFF. The CDR3 nucleotides read TGTGCCAGCAGGGAGACTAGCGGGAACGGCAATGAGCAGTTCTTC.

CDR3 amino acids: CASSLGQGPTGTTGELFF. The CDR3 DNA sequence: TGTGCCAGCAGCTTAGGGCAGGGCCCCACGGGGACCACCGGGGAGCTGTTTTTT. The J gene is TRBJ2-2, the V gene TRBV11-1; either TRBD1 or TRBD2 may supply D (5 bases each). Trimming cost V 1 base and J 4 bases, with 19 bases left between them. The V gene's germline CDR1 is SGHAT and CDR2 FQDESV (reference sequence). CDR3 size: 18 residues.